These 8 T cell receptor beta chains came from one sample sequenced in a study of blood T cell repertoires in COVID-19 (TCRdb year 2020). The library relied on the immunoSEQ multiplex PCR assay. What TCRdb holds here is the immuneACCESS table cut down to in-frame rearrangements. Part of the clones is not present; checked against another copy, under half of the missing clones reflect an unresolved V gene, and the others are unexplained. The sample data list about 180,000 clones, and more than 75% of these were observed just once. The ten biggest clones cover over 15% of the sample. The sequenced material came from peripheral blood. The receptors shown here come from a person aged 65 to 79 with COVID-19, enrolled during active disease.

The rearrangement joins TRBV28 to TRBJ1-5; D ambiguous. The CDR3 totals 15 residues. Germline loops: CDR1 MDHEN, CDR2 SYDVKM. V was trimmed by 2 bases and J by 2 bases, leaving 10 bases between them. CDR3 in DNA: TGTGCCAGCAGTTTAATAGGTGAGGGCAATCAGCCCCAGCATTTT. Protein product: CASSLIGEGNQPQHF.

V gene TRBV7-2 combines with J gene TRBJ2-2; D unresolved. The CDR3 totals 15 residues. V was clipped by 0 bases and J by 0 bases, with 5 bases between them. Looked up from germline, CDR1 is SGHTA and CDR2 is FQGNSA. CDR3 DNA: TGTGCCAGCAGCTTAGCCCCCTCGAACACCGGGGAGCTGTTTTTT. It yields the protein CASSLAPSNTGELFF.

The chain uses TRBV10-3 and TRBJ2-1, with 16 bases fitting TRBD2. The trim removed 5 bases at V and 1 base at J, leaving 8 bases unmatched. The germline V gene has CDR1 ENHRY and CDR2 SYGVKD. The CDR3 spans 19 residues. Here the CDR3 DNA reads TGTGCCATCAGTCCCGGGACTAGCGGGAGGGGTAAATCCTACAATGAGCAGTTCTTC. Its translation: CAISPGTSGRGKSYNEQFF.

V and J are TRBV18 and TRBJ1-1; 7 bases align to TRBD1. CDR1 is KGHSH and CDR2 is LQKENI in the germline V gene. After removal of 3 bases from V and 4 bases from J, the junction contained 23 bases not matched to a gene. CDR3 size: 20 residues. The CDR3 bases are TGTGCCAGCTCACCTGTGGGGTTAGGGGTTCCCACGGGACAGCTCACTGAAGCTTTCTTT. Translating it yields CASSPVGLGVPTGQLTEAFF.

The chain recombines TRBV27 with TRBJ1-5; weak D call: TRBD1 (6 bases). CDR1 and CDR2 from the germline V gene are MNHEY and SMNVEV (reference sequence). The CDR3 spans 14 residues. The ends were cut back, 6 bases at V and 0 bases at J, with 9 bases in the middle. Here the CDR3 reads CASSPGDSNQPQHF. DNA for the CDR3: TGTGCCAGCAGCCCAGGGGATAGCAATCAGCCCCAGCATTTT.

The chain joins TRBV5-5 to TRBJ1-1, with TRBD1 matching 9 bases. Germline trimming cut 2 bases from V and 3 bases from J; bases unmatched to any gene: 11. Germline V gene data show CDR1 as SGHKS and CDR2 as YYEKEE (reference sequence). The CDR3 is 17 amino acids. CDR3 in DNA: TGTGCCAGCAGCTTAGAAAACAGGGGGCGTTTGGACACTGAAGCTTTCTTT. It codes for CASSLENRGRLDTEAFF.

This CDR3 is CAATTGSNQPQHF. For the CDR3, the DNA is TGTGCCGCCACCACAGGGAGCAATCAGCCCCAGCATTTT. The chain recombines TRBV28 with TRBJ1-5, with D perhaps TRBD1 (6 bases). Trimming pared 11 bases from V and 1 base from J, leaving 12 bases between. The CDR3 loop spans 13 amino acids. Germline CDR1 is MDHEN and CDR2 is SYDVKM.

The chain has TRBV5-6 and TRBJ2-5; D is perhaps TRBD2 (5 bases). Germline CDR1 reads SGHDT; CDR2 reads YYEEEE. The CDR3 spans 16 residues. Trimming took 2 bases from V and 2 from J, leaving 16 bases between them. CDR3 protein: CASSLTGIQKQETQYF. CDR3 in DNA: TGTGCCAGCAGCTTAACCGGGATCCAAAAACAAGAGACCCAGTACTTC.